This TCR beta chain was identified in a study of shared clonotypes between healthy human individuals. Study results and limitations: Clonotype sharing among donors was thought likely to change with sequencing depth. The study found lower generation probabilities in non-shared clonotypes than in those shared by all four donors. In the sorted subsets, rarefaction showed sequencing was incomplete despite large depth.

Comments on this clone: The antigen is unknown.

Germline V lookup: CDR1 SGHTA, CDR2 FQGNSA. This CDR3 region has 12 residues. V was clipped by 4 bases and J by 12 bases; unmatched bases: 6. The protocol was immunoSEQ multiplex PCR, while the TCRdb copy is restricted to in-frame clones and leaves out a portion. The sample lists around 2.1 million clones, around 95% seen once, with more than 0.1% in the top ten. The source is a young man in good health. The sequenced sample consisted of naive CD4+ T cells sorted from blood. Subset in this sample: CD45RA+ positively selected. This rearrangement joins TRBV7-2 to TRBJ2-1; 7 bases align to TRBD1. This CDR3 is CASSSDRTWQFF. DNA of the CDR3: TGTGCCAGCAGCTCGGACAGGACGTGGCAGTTCTTC. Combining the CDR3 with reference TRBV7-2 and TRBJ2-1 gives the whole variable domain GAGVSQSPSNKVTEKGKDVELRCDPISGHTALYWYRQSLGQGLEFLIYFQGNSAPDKSGLPSDRFSAERTGGSVSTLTIQRTQQEDSAVYLCASSSDRTWQFFGPGTRLTVL.